This TCR beta chain was observed in a study of vaccination effects on CD4 cells after COVID-19. The culture ran for roughly 10 days before CD4+ T cells were isolated. Participants got two doses of BNT162b2 or mRNA-1273 vaccine. As regards this clone: Its specificity is unknown.

Data came from immunoSEQ multiplex PCR; TCRdb stores just in-frame clones and leaves some out. The data hold approximately 74,000 clones, with roughly four fifths observed a single time. V gave up 8 bases and J gave up 0 bases; unmatched junction bases: 3. The germline gives CDR1 LGHDT, CDR2 YNNKEL (reference sequence). This CDR3 is 14 amino acids long. The receptor was derived from a human donor who received a COVID-19 vaccine. Sequences were derived from CD4+ T cells from PBMCs cultured without peptide, sampled after COVID-19 vaccination. The V call is TRBV3-1 (or the pseudogene TRBV3-2), the J call TRBJ2-2; 7 nucleotides line up with TRBD1. In DNA, the CDR3 is TGTGCCAGCGGTCAGGGGGCGAACACCGGGGAGCTGTTTTTT. Translating gives CASGQGANTGELFF.